The 13 T cell receptor beta chains below come from one sample, sequenced in a study of vaccination effects on CD4 cells after COVID-19. When around ten days of culture had elapsed, CD4+ T cells were isolated. SARS-CoV-2 infected the person between March and December 2020, as confirmed by PCR. Participants were given two doses of BNT162b2 or mRNA-1273 vaccine. The antigens of these receptors remain unknown. Sequencing used immunoSEQ multiplex PCR; TCRdb keeps in-frame clones, though not all of them. The sample records 30,000 to 35,000 clones, 75% being singletons. The source material was CD4+ T cells from PBMCs cultured without peptide, sampled after COVID-19 vaccination. Every receptor here comes from a human donor who had a prior SARS-CoV-2 infection.

This clone is a singleton in its sample. The chain couples TRBV5-8 to TRBJ1-5; weak D call: TRBD1 (6 bases). The V gene lost 1 base and the J gene lost 3 bases, with 11 bases spanning the gap. The CDR3 sequence is 15 residues long. CDR1 is SGHTS, CDR2 YDEGEE, per germline. CDR3 nucleotides: TGTGCCAGCAGCTTGAGGTGGGACACCAATCAGCCCCAGCATTTT. This gives the protein CASSLRWDTNQPQHF.

For the CDR3, the DNA is TGTGCCAGCAGCTTAGGCGAGGGACGGGTATATGGCTACACCTTC. Protein: CASSLGEGRVYGYTF. The chain employs TRBV13 and TRBJ1-2, with D maybe TRBD1 (5 bases). Looked up from germline, CDR1 is PRHDT and CDR2 is FYEKMQ (reference sequence). This CDR3 is built from 15 residues. The V end was cut by 0 bases, the J end by 5 bases, with 13 bases between.

The chain employs TRBV5-1 and TRBJ2-2, with D uncertain. The CDR3 runs 12 residues. V gave up 0 bases and J gave up 7 bases, with 4 bases separating them. CDR1 is SGHRS and CDR2 is YFSETQ in the germline V gene. The CDR3 nucleotides are TGCGCCAGCAGCTTGGATAGCGGGGAGCTGTTTTTT. This sequence encodes CASSLDSGELFF.

Remarks on this clone: Distinct nucleotide sequences in the sample also encode this CDR3. The chain uses TRBV2 and TRBJ1-5, with 9 bases identical to TRBD1. Germline V gives CDR1 SNHLY, CDR2 FYNNEI. The CDR3 spans 14 residues. V shed 4 bases and J 2 bases; nucleotides not matched to a gene: 0. For the CDR3, the DNA is TGTGCCAGCAGTGGGACAGGGGGCAATCAGCCCCAGCATTTT. It is translated as CASSGTGGNQPQHF.

The rearrangement uses TRBV7-2 and TRBJ1-1; D not certain. CDR3 size: 17 residues. The germline V gene encodes CDR1 SGHTA and CDR2 FQGNSA. V was cut by 4 bases and J by 7 bases, with 25 bases left in between. This chain's CDR3 is CASSSIGYRGFSGEAFF. The CDR3 coding sequence is TGTGCCAGCAGCTCCATAGGTTATCGGGGATTCTCGGGTGAAGCTTTCTTT.

The chain links TRBV10-3 to TRBJ2-7, with 7 bases aligning to TRBD1. The V gene end was trimmed by 3 bases and the J gene end by 2 bases; junction bases not matched to a gene: 7. The germline gives CDR1 ENHRY, CDR2 SYGVKD. This CDR3 is built from 15 residues. The chain's CDR3 is CAISDHRDSAYEQYF. Written as DNA, the CDR3 is TGTGCCATCAGTGATCACCGGGACAGCGCCTACGAGCAGTACTTC.

The chain couples TRBV3-1 (or the pseudogene TRBV3-2) to TRBJ2-3; D is tentatively TRBD1 or TRBD2 (5 bases each). Trimming stripped 5 bases from V and 3 bases from J, with 15 bases between. The CDR3 runs 15 residues. Per germline, CDR1 LGHDT and CDR2 YNNKEL (reference sequence). CDR3 loop: CASSLGPHRTDTQYF. The CDR3 DNA is TGTGCCAGCAGCTTGGGACCCCACAGGACAGATACGCAGTATTTT.

The chain carries TRBV9 and TRBJ2-3; D is perhaps TRBD1 (6 bases). This CDR3 has 14 amino acids. The germline gives CDR1 SGDLS, CDR2 YYNGEE. V was pared by 0 bases and J by 1 base, with 6 bases between. The CDR3 coding sequence is TGTGCCAGCAGCGTAGACAGGGGCACAGATACGCAGTATTTT. Its protein product is CASSVDRGTDTQYF.

The gene calls are TRBV2 and TRBJ2-3; TRBD1 matches at 10 bases. Trimming cost V 6 bases and J 3 bases; bases outside gene matches: 6. This CDR3 has 15 residues. Germline lookup yields CDR1 SNHLY and CDR2 FYNNEI. In DNA form, the CDR3 reads TGTGCCAGCAGGCTTGACAGGGGGCGAACAGATACGCAGTATTTT. Translation: CASRLDRGRTDTQYF.

The chain combines TRBV7-3 with TRBJ2-7, with a weak D call TRBD2 (7 bases). The CDR3 extends over 15 amino acids. Germline V gene lookup returns CDR1 SGHTA and CDR2 FQGTGA. Trimming left V 5 bases short and J 2 bases short, with 16 bases between. The CDR3 region has the DNA TGTGCCAGCAGCGCCTCGGGGGGCAGAACCTACGAGCAGTACTTC. Residues: CASSASGGRTYEQYF.

This clone appeared a few times. V and J are TRBV11-3 and TRBJ2-3; the match to TRBD1 covers 8 bases. V lost 5 bases and J lost 6; bases outside the gene matches: 16. CDR1 and CDR2 (germline): SGHNT, YENEEA. The CDR3 runs 17 residues. For the CDR3, the DNA is TGTGCCAGCAGCGAGCGAATCCAGGGGGCCACATTTGATACGCAGTATTTT. Its protein product is CASSERIQGATFDTQYF. Drawing the rest from reference TRBV11-3 and TRBJ2-3, the complete variable domain is EAGVVQSPRYKIIEKKQPVAFWCNPISGHNTLYWYLQNLGQGPELLIRYENEEAVDDSQLPKDRFSAERLKGVDSTLKIQPAELGDSAVYLCASSERIQGATFDTQYFGPGTRLTVL.

The CDR3 is CASNIDRGYGYTF. CDR3 bases: TGTGCCAGCAACATCGACAGGGGGTACGGCTACACCTTC. This sequence joins TRBV2 and TRBJ1-2, with 9 bases fitting TRBD1. There are 13 residues in the CDR3. V trimming: 7 bases; J trimming: 8 bases; junction bases outside the gene matches: 8. The germline gives CDR1 SNHLY, CDR2 FYNNEI. The full variable domain, its missing parts supplied by reference TRBV2 and TRBJ1-2, is EPEVTQTPSHQVTQMGQEVILRCVPISNHLYFYWYRQILGQKVEFLVSFYNNEISEKSEIFDDQFSVERPDGSNFTLKIRSTKLEDSAMYFCASNIDRGYGYTFGSGTRLTVV.

The V call is TRBV5-3, the J call TRBJ2-5; 11 bases agree with TRBD2. TRBV5-3 is recorded as an ORF, its role being uncertain. The CDR3 is 16 residues long. V trimming: 3 bases; J trimming: 0 bases; junction bases outside the gene matches: 4. The CDR3 reads CARSSRLAGHQETQYF. The DNA for the CDR3 is TGTGCCAGAAGCTCTCGACTAGCGGGGCACCAAGAGACCCAGTACTTC.